The clone carrying this TCR beta chain showed up many times. Antigen: not known. These data originate in a study of CD8+CD57+ T cells in acquired aplastic anemia. The CDR3 has 13 amino acids. Between the trimmed V and J ends, which lost 1 base and 3 bases, there was a span of 7 bases. The study, taken as a whole, reports: The same twenty-nine CD8+ CDR3 sequences occurred in patients and in controls.

Profiles of TCR beta VDJ and CDR3 were generated from a genomic DNA template. Using its own MiXCR run on the reads, TCRdb lists one record per CDR3 protein. The table shows about 190,000 distinct CDR3 sequences, with approximately 50% occurring only once. This sequence was found in a human donor in good health, serving as a control. Source material: sorted CD4+, CD8+, or CD8+CD57+ T cells (not recorded which) from PBMCs. The chain uses TRBV12-3 or TRBV12-4 and TRBJ2-7, with D uncertain. CDR3 region: CASSLGQHYEQYF. CDR3 in DNA: TGTGCCAGCAGTTTAGGGCAGCACTACGAGCAGTACTTC.